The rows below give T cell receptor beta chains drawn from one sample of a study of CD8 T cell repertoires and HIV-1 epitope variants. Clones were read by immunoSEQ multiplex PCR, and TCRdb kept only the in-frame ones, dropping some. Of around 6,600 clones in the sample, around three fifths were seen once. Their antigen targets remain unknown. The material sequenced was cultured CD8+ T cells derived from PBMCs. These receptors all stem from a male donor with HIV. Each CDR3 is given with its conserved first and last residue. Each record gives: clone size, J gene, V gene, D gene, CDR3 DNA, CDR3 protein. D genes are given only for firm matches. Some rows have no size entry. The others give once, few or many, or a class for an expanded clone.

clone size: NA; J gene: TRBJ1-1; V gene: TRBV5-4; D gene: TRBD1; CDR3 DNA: TGTGCCAGCAAGATAAGAGGGGGCGGCGGGAACACTGAAGCTTTCTTT; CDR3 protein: CASKIRGGGGNTEAFF
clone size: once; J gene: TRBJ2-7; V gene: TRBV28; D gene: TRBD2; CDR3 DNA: TGTGCCAGCAGCAAAGGGACTAGCGCCTACAGAACCGGTTACGAGCAGTACTTC; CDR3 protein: CASSKGTSAYRTGYEQYF
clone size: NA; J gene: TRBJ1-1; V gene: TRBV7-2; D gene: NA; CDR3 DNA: TGTGCCAGCAGCTTAGGAGGATCATCAATAGGCAGGGCCACTGAAGCTTTCTTT; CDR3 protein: CASSLGGSSIGRATEAFF
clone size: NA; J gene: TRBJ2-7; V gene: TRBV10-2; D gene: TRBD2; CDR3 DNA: TGCGCCAGCAGCGCCCCCCCCGGGACTAGCGGGAGAAGCTCCTACGAGCAGTACTTC; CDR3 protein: CASSAPPGTSGRSSYEQYF
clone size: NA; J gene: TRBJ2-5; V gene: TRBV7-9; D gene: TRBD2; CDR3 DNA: TGTGCCAGCAGCCCAAGCGGGGCCCGGGGAGAGACCCAGTACTTC; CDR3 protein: CASSPSGARGETQYF
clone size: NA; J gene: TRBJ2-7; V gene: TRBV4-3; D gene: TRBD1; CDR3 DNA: TGCGCCAGCAGCCAAGGTCCTGCGGACAGGGGTTACGAGCAGTACTTC; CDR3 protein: CASSQGPADRGYEQYF
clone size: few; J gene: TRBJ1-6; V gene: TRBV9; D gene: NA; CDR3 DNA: TGTGCCAGCAGCGTAGGACAGGCCTATAATTCACCCCTCCACTTT; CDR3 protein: CASSVGQAYNSPLHF
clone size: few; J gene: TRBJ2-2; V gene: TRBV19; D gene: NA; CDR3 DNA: TGTGCCAGTAGTATAGAATTGGCTAGACCCGGGGAGCTGTTTTTT; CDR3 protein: CASSIELARPGELFF
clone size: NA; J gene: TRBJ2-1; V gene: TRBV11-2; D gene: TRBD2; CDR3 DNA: TGTGCCAGCAGCTTACGAGCGGGAGTCGTTAATGAGCAGTTCTTC; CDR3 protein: CASSLRAGVVNEQFF
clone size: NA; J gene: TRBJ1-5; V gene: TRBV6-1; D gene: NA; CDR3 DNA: TGTGCCAGCAGCTCCACGGTTGGCAATCAGCCCCAGCATTTT; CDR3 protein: CASSSTVGNQPQHF
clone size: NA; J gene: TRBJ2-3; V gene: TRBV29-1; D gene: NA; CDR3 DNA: TGCAGCGTTGAGGGGACGCCTAGCACAGATACGCAGTATTTT; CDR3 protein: CSVEGTPSTDTQYF
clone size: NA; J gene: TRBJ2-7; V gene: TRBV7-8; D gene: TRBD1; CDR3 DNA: TGTGCCAGCAGCCAAACAACAGGGGGCCTAGGCGTCAACTACGAGCAGTACTTC; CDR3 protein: CASSQTTGGLGVNYEQYF
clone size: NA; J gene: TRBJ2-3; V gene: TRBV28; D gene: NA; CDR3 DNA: TGTGCCAGCAGTTTAGGAGCGGTAAGCACAGATACGCAGTATTTT; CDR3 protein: CASSLGAVSTDTQYF
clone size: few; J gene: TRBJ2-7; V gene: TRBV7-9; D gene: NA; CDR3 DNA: TGTGCCAGCAGCTCTAACTACGAGCAGTACTTC; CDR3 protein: CASSSNYEQYF
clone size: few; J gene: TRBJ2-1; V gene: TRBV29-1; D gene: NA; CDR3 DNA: TGCAGCGTCCTCCAAAGGGCCAATGAGCAGTTCTTC; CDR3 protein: CSVLQRANEQFF